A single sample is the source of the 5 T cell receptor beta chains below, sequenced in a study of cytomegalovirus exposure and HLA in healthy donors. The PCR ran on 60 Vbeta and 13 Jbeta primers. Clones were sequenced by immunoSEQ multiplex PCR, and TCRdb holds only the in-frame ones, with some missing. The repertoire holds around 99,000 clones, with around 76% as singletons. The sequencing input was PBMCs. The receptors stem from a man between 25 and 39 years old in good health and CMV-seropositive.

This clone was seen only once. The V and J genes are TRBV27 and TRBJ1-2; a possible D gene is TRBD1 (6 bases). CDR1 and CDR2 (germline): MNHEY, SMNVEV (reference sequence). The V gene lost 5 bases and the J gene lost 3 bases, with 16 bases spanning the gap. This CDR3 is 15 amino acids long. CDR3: CASSLNRVGDYGYTF. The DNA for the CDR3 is TGTGCCAGCAGTCTTAACAGGGTAGGAGACTATGGCTACACCTTC.

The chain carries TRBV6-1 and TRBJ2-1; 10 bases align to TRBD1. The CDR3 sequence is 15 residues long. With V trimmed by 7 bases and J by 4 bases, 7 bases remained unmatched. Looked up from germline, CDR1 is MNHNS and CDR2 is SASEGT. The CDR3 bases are TGTGCCAGCAAGGGTCCGGGACAGGGGTACAATGAGCAGTTCTTC. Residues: CASKGPGQGYNEQFF.

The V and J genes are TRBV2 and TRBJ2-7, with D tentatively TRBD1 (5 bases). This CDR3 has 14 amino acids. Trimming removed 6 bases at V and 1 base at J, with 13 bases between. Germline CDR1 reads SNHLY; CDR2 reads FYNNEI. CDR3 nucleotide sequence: TGTGCCAGCAGCTTAGACAGCCGTTCCTACGAGCAGTACTTC. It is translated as CASSLDSRSYEQYF.

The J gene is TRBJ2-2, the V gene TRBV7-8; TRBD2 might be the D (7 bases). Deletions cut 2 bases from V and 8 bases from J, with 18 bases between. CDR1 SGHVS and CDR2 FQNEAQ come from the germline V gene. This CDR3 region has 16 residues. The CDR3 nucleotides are TGTGCCAGCAGCTTATCAGGGGCGGGGGTGTCAGGGGAGCTGTTTTTT. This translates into CASSLSGAGVSGELFF. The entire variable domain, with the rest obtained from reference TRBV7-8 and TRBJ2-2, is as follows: GAGVSQSPRYKVAKRGQDVALRCDPISGHVSLFWYQQALGQGPEFLTYFQNEAQLDKSGLPSDRFFAERPEGSVSTLKIQRTQQEDSAVYLCASSLSGAGVSGELFFGEGSRLTVL.

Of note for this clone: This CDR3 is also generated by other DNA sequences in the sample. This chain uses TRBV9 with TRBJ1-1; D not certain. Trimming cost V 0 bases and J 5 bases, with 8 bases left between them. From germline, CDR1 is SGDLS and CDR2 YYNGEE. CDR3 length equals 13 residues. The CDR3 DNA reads TGTGCCAGCAGCGTAGGTGGGCAGACTGAAGCTTTCTTT. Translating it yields CASSVGGQTEAFF.